These T cell receptor beta chains were read from a single sample in a study of T cell responses to AZD1222 COVID-19 vaccine. The data were produced by immunoSEQ multiplex PCR, yet TCRdb's version contains in-frame clones alone and is incomplete. Among 150,000 to 200,000 clones listed, 93% were seen once. The specimen was peripheral blood, collected on day 0 of AZD1222 vaccination. The receptors were gathered from an adult in good health. CDR3s include the opening cysteine and the closing phenylalanine or tryptophan. The order of the fields is V gene, clone size, J gene, D gene, CDR3 protein, CDR3 DNA. The D gene is left open where the match is weak. Expanded clones are given a class, and other clones once, few, many or no size at all.

TRBV5-5	-	TRBJ1-3	TRBD1	CASSTRDREAAYF	TGTGCCAGCAGCACCAGGGACAGGGAGGCCGCGTATTTT
TRBV6-5	once	TRBJ1-5	-	CASSWRGTQPQHF	TGTGCCAGCAGTTGGAGAGGAACTCAGCCCCAGCATTTT
TRBV7-2	-	TRBJ1-1	TRBD1	CASSLYRDSTEAFF	TGTGCCAGCAGCCTGTACCGGGACAGCACTGAAGCTTTCTTT
TRBV4-1	-	TRBJ2-1	TRBD2	CASSQDRELSGGADNEQFF	TGCGCCAGCAGCCAAGATAGGGAGCTTAGCGGGGGGGCGGACAATGAGCAGTTCTTC
TRBV19	once	TRBJ2-3	-	CASSIESYRISTDTQYF	TGTGCCAGTAGTATAGAATCCTATCGGATAAGCACAGATACGCAGTATTTT
TRBV11-2	-	TRBJ2-7	TRBD2	CASSFSTSVIYEQYF	TGTGCCAGCAGCTTCTCGACTAGCGTCATCTACGAGCAGTACTTC
TRBV4-2	once	TRBJ1-5	-	CASSQVARNSNQPQHF	TGTGCCAGCAGCCAAGTTGCCCGGAATAGCAATCAGCCCCAGCATTTT
TRBV6-5	-	TRBJ1-6	-	CASSYSSRAYNSPLHF	TGTGCCAGCAGTTACTCAAGCAGGGCCTATAATTCACCCCTCCACTTT
TRBV6-6	-	TRBJ2-5	-	CASSRPRTGFGQETQYF	TGTGCCAGCAGTCGCCCTCGGACGGGTTTTGGTCAAGAGACCCAGTACTTC
TRBV19	-	TRBJ1-2	-	CASRKAGTHYGYTF	TGTGCCAGTAGAAAGGCCGGGACACACTATGGCTACACCTTC
TRBV10-3	-	TRBJ2-7	TRBD2	CAISERGGTYEQYF	TGTGCCATCAGTGAACGGGGGGGCACCTACGAGCAGTACTTC
TRBV9	-	TRBJ2-5	TRBD2	CASSPRTSEETQYF	TGTGCCAGCAGCCCCCGGACTAGCGAGGAGACCCAGTACTTC
TRBV4-1	-	TRBJ2-5	-	CASSQLFRGRETQYF	TGCGCCAGCAGCCAATTGTTTCGGGGGCGGGAGACCCAGTACTTC
TRBV2	-	TRBJ2-5	-	CASSRVGSETQYF	TGTGCCAGCAGTCGAGTGGGGTCAGAGACCCAGTACTTC
TRBV5-8	-	TRBJ2-6	-	CASSFPQGSGANVLTF	TGTGCCAGCAGCTTTCCACAGGGCTCTGGGGCCAACGTCCTGACTTTC
TRBV10-2	-	TRBJ1-1	-	CASSDRGEAFF	TGCGCCAGCAGTGACCGAGGTGAGGCTTTCTTT
TRBV6-5	-	TRBJ2-4	-	CASSFQGAGDIQYF	TGTGCCAGCAGTTTTCAGGGGGCGGGGGACATTCAGTACTTC
TRBV5-1	-	TRBJ1-5	-	CASSARAGDQPQHF	TGCGCCAGCAGCGCGAGGGCAGGGGATCAGCCCCAGCATTTT
TRBV27	-	TRBJ2-5	-	CASSSIGSQETQYF	TGTGCCAGTTCGTCTATCGGGTCGCAAGAGACCCAGTACTTC
TRBV12-3/TRBV12-4	-	TRBJ1-2	-	CASSFYRNYGYTF	TGTGCCAGCAGTTTTTACAGGAACTATGGCTACACCTTC
TRBV10-1	-	TRBJ2-5	TRBD1	CASSETSGTGWTKQETQYF	TGCGCCAGCAGTGAGACCTCCGGGACAGGGTGGACAAAGCAAGAGACCCAGTACTTC
TRBV15	-	TRBJ2-7	-	CATSRGGYLDEQYF	TGTGCCACCAGCAGAGGGGGGTACTTGGACGAGCAGTACTTC
TRBV5-1	few	TRBJ2-5	-	CASREEETQYF	TGCGCCAGCAGGGAGGAAGAGACCCAGTACTTC
TRBV6-2/TRBV6-3	-	TRBJ2-7	TRBD1	CASSYGQDSSYEQYF	TGTGCCAGCAGTTACGGACAGGACAGCTCCTACGAGCAGTACTTC
TRBV11-2	-	TRBJ2-7	-	CASSTNYEQYF	TGTGCCAGCAGCACCAACTACGAGCAGTACTTC
TRBV7-2	-	TRBJ1-2	-	CASSRRTEYYGYTF	TGTGCCAGCAGCAGAAGGACGGAGTACTATGGCTACACCTTC
TRBV4-2	-	TRBJ2-3	TRBD2	CASSQDFGGGTDTQYF	TGTGCCAGCAGCCAAGATTTCGGGGGGGGCACAGATACGCAGTATTTT
TRBV5-1	once	TRBJ2-1	-	CASALHGDVNEQFF	TGCGCCAGCGCTTTACACGGGGACGTCAATGAGCAGTTCTTC
TRBV2	-	TRBJ2-2	-	CASTYSGELFF	TGTGCCAGCACATACTCAGGGGAGCTGTTTTTT
TRBV7-2	once	TRBJ1-3	TRBD1	CASSRHTGGGNTIYF	TGTGCCAGCAGCCGCCACACAGGGGGCGGAAACACCATATATTTT
TRBV2	-	TRBJ1-6	TRBD1	CASSQGQASSNSPLHF	TGTGCCAGCAGCCAAGGACAGGCTTCGAGTAATTCACCCCTCCACTTT
TRBV3-1/TRBV3-2	-	TRBJ2-1	TRBD2	CASSQWGTSGGPGYNEQFF	TGTGCCAGCAGCCAATGGGGGACTAGCGGGGGGCCCGGGTACAATGAGCAGTTCTTC
TRBV30	-	TRBJ1-2	-	CAWAKWRLNDGYTF	TGTGCCTGGGCAAAATGGCGGCTCAACGATGGCTACACCTTC
TRBV6-5	-	TRBJ1-1	-	CASSYSWTEAFF	TGTGCCAGCAGTTACTCCTGGACAGAAGCTTTCTTT
TRBV5-5	-	TRBJ1-2	TRBD1	CASSSRQGDGYTF	TGTGCCAGCAGCTCCCGACAGGGTGATGGCTACACCTTC
TRBV4-1	-	TRBJ1-5	-	CASSQHNNNQPQHF	TGCGCCAGCAGCCAACACAACAACAATCAGCCCCAGCATTTT
TRBV7-2	-	TRBJ1-5	-	CASSLSGSQPQHF	TGTGCCAGCAGCTTATCCGGGAGTCAGCCCCAGCATTTT
TRBV4-2	-	TRBJ2-1	TRBD2	CASSLGSGGDYNEQFF	TGTGCCAGCAGCCTTGGGAGCGGGGGGGACTACAATGAGCAGTTCTTC
TRBV25-1	-	TRBJ1-3	-	CASRDQESSGNTIYF	TGTGCCAGCAGGGATCAGGAAAGCTCTGGAAACACCATATATTTT
TRBV28	once	TRBJ2-3	-	CASSPHPPGQSTQYF	TGTGCCAGCAGTCCACACCCCCCTGGACAGAGTACGCAGTATTTT
TRBV30	-	TRBJ1-2	-	CASEQGKTSNYGYTF	TGTGCCTCCGAACAGGGCAAAACTTCTAACTATGGCTACACCTTC
TRBV5-1	-	TRBJ1-3	-	CASSSGVVGLDTIYF	TGCGCCAGCAGCTCCGGGGTCGTGGGGTTGGACACCATATATTTT
TRBV6-5	-	TRBJ2-5	-	CASSYSRGVQYF	TGTGCCAGCAGTTACTCGAGAGGAGTCCAGTACTTC
TRBV7-7	-	TRBJ2-1	-	CASSPPGARNEQFF	TGTGCTAGCAGCCCACCTGGGGCCAGGAATGAGCAGTTCTTC
TRBV2	-	TRBJ1-5	TRBD1	CASSLGQGPGRPQHF	TGTGCCAGCAGCCTGGGACAGGGGCCCGGCCGGCCCCAGCATTTT
TRBV3-1/TRBV3-2	-	TRBJ2-1	-	CASSQGGSEQFF	TGTGCCAGCAGCCAAGGGGGGAGTGAGCAGTTCTTC
TRBV19	-	TRBJ1-5	-	CASSIITGPLQPQHF	TGTGCCAGTAGTATAATCACAGGTCCGTTACAGCCCCAGCATTTT